These 21 T cell receptor beta chains originate from one sample sequenced in a study of cytomegalovirus exposure and HLA in healthy donors. In the PCR, 60 Vbeta and 13 Jbeta primers were used. The assay was immunoSEQ multiplex PCR, and TCRdb's table has in-frame clones only and misses some. Of about 160,000 clones listed, 65% to 85% are singletons. Sequenced sample: PBMCs. Receptors originate from a man aged 55 to 69 in good health and CMV-seronegative.

The chain has TRBV28 and TRBJ2-7; 10 positions match TRBD2. Looked up from germline, CDR1 is MDHEN and CDR2 is SYDVKM. V shed 6 bases and J 4 bases; nucleotides not matched to a gene: 9. The CDR3 consists of 15 residues. CDR3 coding DNA: TGTGCCAGCAGGGGAGCTAGCGGGAGTTCGTACGAGCAGTACTTC. Its protein product is CASRGASGSSYEQYF.

The V gene is TRBV5-4, the J gene TRBJ1-5; 7 nucleotides match TRBD1. V trimming: 5 bases; J trimming: 0 bases; junction bases outside the gene matches: 8. The germline V gene has CDR1 SGHNT and CDR2 YYREEE (reference sequence). This CDR3 spans 16 amino acids. The CDR3 DNA follows: TGTGCCAGCAGACCATGGGACAGACATAGCAATCAGCCCCAGCATTTT. This codes for CASRPWDRHSNQPQHF.

This clone was counted between two and nine times. J is TRBJ2-7 and V is TRBV5-1, with a possible D match to TRBD1 (6 bases). CDR3 size: 14 residues. The V gene's germline CDR1 is SGHRS and CDR2 YFSETQ. V was pared by 4 bases and J by 0 bases, with 11 bases between. In DNA form, the CDR3 reads TGCGCCAGCAGCAAGGGACAACCCTCCTACGAGCAGTACTTC. As protein: CASSKGQPSYEQYF.

V gene TRBV7-2 combines with J gene TRBJ2-1; 10 bases are a match to TRBD1. Trimming took 7 bases from V and 7 from J; bases not matched to a gene: 4. This CDR3 contains 13 residues. The germline gives CDR1 SGHTA, CDR2 FQGNSA. Written as DNA, the CDR3 is TGTGCCAGCACCCCGGACAGGGGGAATGAGCAGTTCTTC. Its translation is CASTPDRGNEQFF.

This clone occurred a few times. The chain carries TRBV19 and TRBJ2-1, with a tentative D call TRBD2 (6 bases). V shed 7 bases and J shed 10 bases, with 14 bases lying between them. Per the germline V gene, CDR1 is LNHDA and CDR2 is SQIVND (reference sequence). The CDR3 covers 12 residues. The CDR3 region is CASTSSGLEQFF. The DNA for the CDR3 is TGTGCCAGTACCTCGTCGGGACTGGAGCAGTTCTTC.

The chain recombines TRBV27 with TRBJ2-3; 8 bases agree with TRBD1. The ends lost 0 bases at V and 4 bases at J; junction bases unmatched: 12. From germline, CDR1 is MNHEY and CDR2 SMNVEV (reference sequence). The CDR3 is made up of 18 amino acids. The CDR3 here is CASSLSSGRGLLADTQYF. For the CDR3, the DNA is TGTGCCAGCAGTTTATCCTCGGGCAGGGGGCTTCTGGCAGATACGCAGTATTTT.

This chain joins TRBV28 and TRBJ2-1; perhaps TRBD2 as D (5 bases). The CDR3 loop spans 14 amino acids. Germline CDR1 reads MDHEN; CDR2 reads SYDVKM. Trimming stripped 2 bases from V and 6 bases from J, with 11 bases between. CDR3 in amino acids: CASSLVGSVNEQFF. DNA of the CDR3: TGTGCCAGCAGTTTAGTAGGGAGCGTCAATGAGCAGTTCTTC.

The chain carries TRBV7-9 and TRBJ1-1; D may be TRBD1 (6 bases). The germline CDR1 and CDR2 sequences are SEHNR and FQNEAQ (reference sequence). V dropped 11 bases and J dropped 0 bases, with 13 bases sitting between them. The CDR3 length is 13 residues. The CDR3 here is CAGGGLMNTEAFF. The CDR3 DNA is TGTGCCGGGGGGGGGCTTATGAACACTGAAGCTTTCTTT. The whole variable domain, remainder taken from reference TRBV7-9 and TRBJ1-1, is DTGVSQNPRHKITKRGQNVTFRCDPISEHNRLYWYRQTLGQGPEFLTYFQNEAQLEKSRLLSDRFSAERPKGSFSTLEIQRTEQGDSAMYLCAGGGLMNTEAFFGQGTRLTVV.

The CDR3 nucleotides are TGTGCCAGCAGTCGACAGAATTCACCCCTCCACTTT. This gives the protein CASSRQNSPLHF. The chain links TRBV27 to TRBJ1-6; TRBD1 is a possible D gene (5 bases). The CDR3 has 12 residues. Germline-derived CDR1 and CDR2 are MNHEY and SMNVEV (reference sequence). Trimming took off 5 bases at V and 7 bases at J, with 6 bases between the two ends.

This clone was picked up a small number of times. This rearrangement joins TRBV10-2 to TRBJ2-5, with D possibly TRBD2 on 5 matching bases. The J call is uncertain, as TRBJ2-7 better fits the DNA end. The CDR3 loop spans 14 amino acids. Per germline, CDR1 WSHSY and CDR2 SAAADI. CDR3 in amino acids: CASSGGLNTYEQYF. CDR3 coding DNA: TGCGCCAGCAGTGGCGGGTTAAACACCTACGAGCAGTACTTC.

The chain recombines TRBV6-5 with TRBJ2-2; 8 bases line up with TRBD1. CDR3 size: 15 residues. The V gene end was trimmed by 5 bases and the J gene end by 6 bases; junction bases not matched to a gene: 8. Germline CDR1 is MNHEY and CDR2 is SVGAGI. CDR3 nucleotides: TGTGCCAGCAGTGCCAGGGCAGGGGGCTCCGGGGAGCTGTTTTTT. This translates into CASSARAGGSGELFF.

The chain employs TRBV19 and TRBJ2-6; 7 positions agree with TRBD1. Germline V lookup: CDR1 LNHDA, CDR2 SQIVND (reference sequence). This CDR3 has 17 residues. The V segment lost 7 bases and the J segment 0 bases; nucleotides outside the gene matches: 9. Here the CDR3 DNA reads TGTGCCAGTATTAAAGACAGGGATCTCTCTGGGGCCAACGTCCTGACTTTC. Translation gives CASIKDRDLSGANVLTF.

The gene calls are TRBV27 and TRBJ2-7, with 10 bases that match TRBD1. CDR3 length: 16 amino acids. Trimming cost V 5 bases and J 0 bases; bases outside gene matches: 7. Germline CDR1 and CDR2: MNHEY and SMNVEV (reference sequence). This chain's CDR3 is CASSPRQGALSYEQYF. DNA of the CDR3: TGTGCCAGCAGTCCAAGACAGGGGGCCCTCTCCTACGAGCAGTACTTC.

This chain links TRBV7-2 with TRBJ2-5; 10 bases match TRBD1. This CDR3 is built from 13 residues. V gave up 8 bases and J gave up 5 bases; unmatched junction bases: 5. CDR1 SGHTA and CDR2 FQGNSA come from the germline V gene. The CDR3 DNA reads TGTGCCAGCCGCCTGGACAGGGGGGAGACCCAGTACTTC. This codes for CASRLDRGETQYF.

The CDR3 DNA sequence: TGTGCCAGCAGTGAGTCAGGGTGGAAACCCCTCCACTTT. As protein: CASSESGWKPLHF. The chain recombines TRBV27 with TRBJ1-6, with D possibly TRBD1 on 5 matching bases. V gave up 5 bases and J gave up 12 bases, with 14 bases separating them. This CDR3 has 13 amino acids. The germline CDR1 and CDR2 sequences are MNHEY and SMNVEV (reference sequence).

The chain recombines TRBV5-8 with TRBJ1-1, with D maybe TRBD1 (5 bases). V was trimmed by 1 base and J by 0 bases, leaving 10 bases between them. The germline gives CDR1 SGHTS, CDR2 YDEGEE. This CDR3 spans 15 amino acids. The CDR3 DNA follows: TGTGCCAGCAGCTTGTATGGGGGGTTGAACACTGAAGCTTTCTTT. It is translated as CASSLYGGLNTEAFF.

This clone has a single count. V gene TRBV19 combines with J gene TRBJ1-3; tentatively, D is TRBD1 (5 bases). The germline CDR1 and CDR2 sequences are LNHDA and SQIVND (reference sequence). This CDR3 is 15 amino acids long. The ends were cut back, 10 bases at V and 0 bases at J, with 16 bases in the middle. The DNA of the CDR3 is TGTGCCACCACCCCAGGGTTAAACTCTGGAAACACCATATATTTT. It translates to CATTPGLNSGNTIYF.

The rearrangement uses TRBV9 and TRBJ2-2; TRBD2 is a possible D gene (5 bases). This CDR3 contains 16 residues. Trimming pared 4 bases from V and 4 bases from J, leaving 17 bases between. Germline V gives CDR1 SGDLS, CDR2 YYNGEE. The CDR3 bases are TGTGCCAGCAGCACCTGGACGAGGGCATTCACCGGGGAGCTGTTTTTT. Its protein is CASSTWTRAFTGELFF.

The J gene is TRBJ2-1, the V gene TRBV6-1, with 11 bases matching TRBD2. V lost 8 bases, J lost 10 bases, and 10 bases stayed unmatched. CDR1 MNHNS and CDR2 SASEGT come from the germline V gene. The CDR3 covers 14 residues. This CDR3 reads CASGFSGTSGEQFF. DNA of the CDR3: TGTGCCAGCGGGTTTTCCGGGACTAGCGGCGAGCAGTTCTTC.

The J gene is TRBJ1-1, the V gene TRBV19, with 8 bases aligning to TRBD1. The V gene's germline CDR1 is LNHDA and CDR2 SQIVND (reference sequence). The CDR3 extends over 14 amino acids. After removal of 1 base from V and 4 bases from J, the junction contained 2 bases not matched to a gene. The DNA of the CDR3 is TGTGCCAGTAGTATAGGGACAGGGATCACTGAAGCTTTCTTT. It specifies CASSIGTGITEAFF. The whole variable domain, remainder taken from reference TRBV19 and TRBJ1-1, is DGGITQSPKYLFRKEGQNVTLSCEQNLNHDAMYWYRQDPGQGLRLIYYSQIVNDFQKGDIAEGYSVSREKKESFPLTVTSAQKNPTAFYLCASSIGTGITEAFFGQGTRLTVV.

V and J are TRBV2 and TRBJ2-1; D might be TRBD2 (6 bases). The V gene lost 2 bases and the J gene lost 0 bases, with 17 bases spanning the gap. The CDR3 sequence is 18 residues long. Germline V gene sequence: CDR1 SNHLY, CDR2 FYNNEI. The DNA of the CDR3 is TGTGCCAGCAGTGAAAGGATCGGGGGAGGAAGCTCCTACAATGAGCAGTTCTTC. Its protein is CASSERIGGGSSYNEQFF.